This T cell receptor (beta chain) was sequenced in a study of CD8 T cell repertoires and influenza (dated by TCRdb to 2015 to 2018). Notes on the research overall: A few healthy influenza A-immune young adults aged 18 to 29 and two middle-aged donors were included in the cohort. The study used next-generation sequencing of both TCRalpha and TCRbeta chains to profile the M1-restricted CD8 T cell repertoire of five to seven healthy donors. Broader findings and caveats from the paper: Only about half of M1-specific TCRs had the canonical 11-mer xRSx CDR3beta motif, whereas a 10-mer xGxY motif accounted for about 11%. In every donor, the M1-specific TCRbeta repertoire was dominated by TRBV19, which accounted for roughly 50% to 89.5% of sequences. Sequence abundance could be biased by the use of cDNA templates through expression, reverse transcription or PCR, although unique clonotype numbers would not be affected. Although in vitro expansion could skew the repertoire, a comparison of 18 TRBV families before and after expansion found no significant skewing. An average of roughly 440 unique M1-specific TCRbeta clonotypes (range about 140-975) was carried per donor, suggesting that repertoire diversity was underestimated by earlier methods.

Total RNA was extracted with the RNeasy Mini kit, and cDNA was synthesized from 100-300 ng RNA with the SuperScript VILO kit. CDR3 regions were amplified with multiplexed V- and J-gene primers designed to reduce differential amplification bias. The immunoSEQ platform was used for CDR3 amplification and high-throughput sequencing of TCRalpha and TCRbeta. On the study's bioinformatics: The sequencing data were analyzed in immunoSEQ Analyzer 2.0, with the analysis covering V gene frequency, CDR3 length and V/J pairing. Repertoire analyses retained only rearrangements that were productive and free of stop codons. Shannon and Simpson diversity indices were used to quantify clonotype diversity in each donor. IMGT conventions were followed for defining CDR3, and WebLogo sequence logos were used to visualize conserved CDR3 motifs. To limit the effect of sequence-frequency bias, gene-usage abundance was also recalculated from unique clonotype counts. TCRdb holds this immuneACCESS table with in-frame rearrangements only. Some clones are missing; in checked studies, unresolved V genes explain under half, and the rest has no known cause. For V, J and clone size, that table is used; D and trimming come from the DNA. This sample comprises about 320 clones, about 30% of them detected only once. The ten largest clones represent about half of the sample.

The CDR3 goes from the cysteine to the phenylalanine over 15 residues. Only the CDR3 DNA stays, 45 bases, in frame from base 1. Clipping removes 2 bases from V and 2 bases from J, with 4 as the unmatched junction base count. For CDR1 and CDR2, the germline V gene lists SGHTS and YDEGEE. Remarks on this clone: No much larger clone is present one base from it, and per-base qualities are unavailable.

For 2 to 4 weeks, the CD8 T cells were restimulated once a week using irradiated TAP-deficient T2 cells pulsed with peptide (around 0.96 uM). Prior influenza exposure was inferred from donor age and from positive M1 tetramer staining, which was observed in every donor. Every 3 to 4 days, the cultures were fed with AIM-V medium containing human serum, MLA-144 supernatant and recombinant IL-2. Peripheral blood mononuclear cells were obtained from fresh blood samples by Ficoll Paque Plus density separation. Positive selection with human CD8 MicroBeads was used to enrich CD8 T cells from PBMCs. M1 dextramer-positive CD8 T cells were FACS-sorted from the expanded cultures and lysed for RNA isolation.

The chain couples TRBV5-8 to TRBJ1-5, and TRBD1 matches 7 of the central bases. This TCR came from a person aged 18 to 30 in good health. Material for sequencing was M1 dextramer-binding CD8+ T cells from cultured PBMCs. The cell subset or site label of this sample denotes: CD8 T cells sorted as dextramer-positive for the influenza matrix M1 58-66 peptide. For the CDR3, the sequence is CASSLGTGGNQPQHF. The DNA sequence is TGTGCCAGCAGCTTAGGTACAGGGGGCAATCAGCCCCAGCATTTT.